This T cell receptor beta chain was recovered during a study of T cells in Graves' hyperthyroidism and ophthalmopathy (dated by TCRdb to between 2018 and 2021). A note on the overall study: Peripheral blood was collected at initial diagnosis, before any treatment. To identify TCR V-J signatures that set the groups apart, the researchers used a discovery cohort of 90 to 100 patients, made up of 40 to 45 with Graves' ophthalmopathy and 57 with stable Graves' hyperthyroidism. An independent validation cohort of under 20 hyperthyroidism patients and 15 or so patients who later progressed to ophthalmopathy tested prospective prediction of ophthalmopathy. For training and testing, the roughly 97 patients in the discovery cohort were randomly divided in a 7:3 ratio. The study also compared thyroid tissue and blood T-cell repertoires from 6 or 7 Graves' hyperthyroidism patients. Once sampling was done, hyperthyroidism patients were given methimazole at a starting dose of 30 mg daily, whereas ophthalmopathy patients were given high-dose intravenous methylprednisolone. The paper describes TCR Vbeta CDR3 sequencing of around 140 peripheral blood samples, made up of 40 to 45 ophthalmopathy patients, 70 to 75 hyperthyroidism patients and 17 progressor patients. The paper as a whole reports these results and caveats: Ophthalmopathy was separated from stable hyperthyroidism by a 13 V-J signature model, with over 85% sensitivity and about 81% specificity obtained in cross-validation and 80%/75% obtained in testing. Sample size was not statistically predetermined, and investigators were not blinded to group allocation. Most expanded thyroid clonotypes (frequency above 0.001) were also detected in blood, a finding suggesting that blood repertoires may reflect thyroid immune responses. During validation, the model predicted progression to ophthalmopathy a median of roughly 7.1 months ahead of onset, with almost 71% sensitivity and more than 72% specificity.

CDR3 length: 14 amino acids, cysteine to phenylalanine. The entry retains the CDR3 DNA only, 42 bases that are in frame from base 1. Between the V and J ends, shortened by 6 bases and 0 bases respectively, the junction contains 10 bases. CDR1 and CDR2 are drawn from the germline V gene: KGHDR, SFDVKD. On this clonotype itself: Its binding antigen is unknown. Nothing much larger sits one base from this clone, and base qualities are not available.

TCR beta CDR3 regions were amplified from RNA transcripts. For the first round of RT-PCR on the TCR CDR3, the HTBI primer set was used together with the Qiagen OneStep RT-PCR kit. A second multiplex PCR round built the libraries, followed by size selection and purification. Paired-end sequencing of the libraries was performed with 100 bp reads on an Illumina HiSeq2000. As for the original processing: SOAPnuke was used to process the raw data, with reads discarded if the reads contained adapters or uncalled bases, had a mean Phred below 15, or lacked an exact constant-primer or identifier match. High-quality paired reads were merged using COPE v1.2.5, and each unique nucleotide sequence was defined as a clonotype. Clonotypes were aligned to IMGT TRBV, TRBD and TRBJ reference segments using MiTCR v1.1. Analysis was restricted to V-J combinations with a frequency above 0.0001, which covered over 98% of repertoires. A TCS score was defined as the ratio between F50 (clonal expansion) and ExV (chaos), using BLOSUM62-based TCRdist between CDR3 peptides within each V-J. Welch's t-statistics and random forest reduced 514 V-J features to roughly 13, which were used in a naive Bayes classifier (R e1071). TCRdb handled the public reads itself, with Q25 trimming in fastp and clone calling in MiXCR, and kept productive beta chains. Duplicate CDR3 protein sequences are folded into a single record with the most common DNA and genes. These V and J calls derive from TCRdb rather than the authors' analysis. The sample table records about 520,000 distinct CDR3 sequences; around 22% of these occur just once. About 11% of the sample is taken by the ten largest.

In the ophthalmopathy patients, disease was moderately to severely active, with a Clinical Activity Score of 3 or more, a NOSPECS grade of 4 or more, and a duration of less than 3 months. Exclusion was applied to patients with uncontrolled infections, other autoimmune diseases, pregnancy or lactation. Clinical symptoms, serum thyroxine and TRAb, thyroid ultrasound, and orbital computed tomography formed the basis for the diagnoses. PBMCs were separated from under 12 ml of fresh peripheral blood using Ficoll-Paque density gradient centrifugation. Trizol reagent was used to extract total RNA, and RNA quality was then checked on an Agilent 2100 Bioanalyzer.

The V and J genes are TRBV24-1 and TRBJ2-5; TRBD1 is a weak D gene call, 6 bases matching. Source material: blood. The clonotype originates from a woman aged 25 to 39 with Graves' ophthalmopathy. The CDR3 reads CATSQGTYQETQYF. The DNA sequence reads TGTGCCACCAGTCAGGGGACGTACCAAGAGACCCAGTACTTC.